This TCR beta chain was recovered during a study of blood T cell repertoires in COVID-19. Across the study: Acute and convalescent COVID-19 samples came from the United States, Italy and Spain. T cells, B-cell-depleted T cells, or PBMCs provided the cDNA or gDNA that served as material.

In the original processing: Estimates of nucleated cell counts were drawn from the amplification of reference gene primers. Sequencing used immunoSEQ multiplex PCR; TCRdb keeps in-frame clones, though not all of them. V, J and clone size are those of that table, while D and trimming were read from the DNA. The sample lists roughly 190,000 clones, about four fifths occurring once. One Seattle source followed patients from active infection through their disease course. Germline loops: CDR1 LNHNV, CDR2 YYDKDF (reference sequence). The germline V and J ends were trimmed by 1 base and 7 bases, with 16 bases remaining between them. This CDR3 spans 16 amino acids.

V and J are TRBV15 and TRBJ2-2, with D possibly matching TRBD2 (6 bases). Sequencing was performed on peripheral blood. The receptor was derived from a woman aged 55-75 years with COVID-19, enrolled during active disease. The CDR3 loop is CATSRAGRGGVGELFF. The CDR3 nucleotides are TGTGCCACCAGCAGAGCCGGGAGAGGCGGGGTCGGGGAGCTGTTTTTT.